The 21 T cell receptor beta chains below all came from one sample that was sequenced in a study of CD8+CD57+ T cells in acquired aplastic anemia (dated by TCRdb to the late 2010s). Instrument used: Illumina HiSeq 2000. Genomic DNA was used as template for profiling of TCR beta VDJ combinations and CDR3 sequences. TCRdb's own reprocessing of the public reads used fastp at Q25 and MiXCR and kept productive beta chains. Each entry is one CDR3 protein sequence, shown with its most common DNA and genes. This sample holds about 110,000 distinct CDR3 sequences; around 49% were observed only once. Under 35% of the sample is held by the ten biggest clonotypes. The sample taken for sequencing was sorted CD4+, CD8+, or CD8+CD57+ T cells (not recorded which) from PBMCs. The receptors derive from a human donor in good health, serving as a control.

The rearrangement joins TRBV2 to TRBJ2-7; a possible D gene is TRBD2 (5 bases). Between the trimmed V and J ends, which lost 4 bases and 4 bases, there was a span of 14 bases. Germline assignment: CDR1 SNHLY and CDR2 FYNNEI. This CDR3 region has 14 residues. The CDR3 DNA sequence: TGTGCCAGCAGTGGTCTGGAGGAAGGGTACGAGCAGTACTTC. Its translation: CASSGLEEGYEQYF.

The chain combines TRBV10-3 with TRBJ2-1, with TRBD1 matching 8 bases. V lost 10 bases, J lost 6 bases, and 5 bases stayed unmatched. The length of the CDR3 is 12 residues. Germline assignment: CDR1 ENHRY and CDR2 SYGVKD. The CDR3 region is CATGQGGNEQFF. CDR3 nucleotide sequence: TGTGCCACCGGACAGGGAGGCAATGAGCAGTTCTTC.

The gene calls are TRBV2 and TRBJ2-7; the D call may be TRBD1 or TRBD2 (7 bases each). CDR1 is SNHLY, CDR2 FYNNEI, per germline. Trimming removed 7 bases at V and 0 bases at J, with 10 bases between. This CDR3 spans 13 amino acids. The CDR3 region has the DNA TGTGCCAGCAAGCGGGACAGCTCCTACGAGCAGTACTTC. This translates into CASKRDSSYEQYF.

The chain has TRBV2 and TRBJ2-5; 8 nucleotides match TRBD2. J gave up 4 bases and V 5 bases, and 9 bases lay outside the gene matches. Germline lookup yields CDR1 SNHLY and CDR2 FYNNEI. CDR3 length equals 15 residues. CDR3 bases: TGTGCCAGCAGTTTGGTCGGGGGGGTTCGAGAGACCCAGTACTTC. It translates to CASSLVGGVRETQYF.

This chain links TRBV7-9 with TRBJ1-1; the match to TRBD1 covers 11 bases. The CDR3 extends over 14 amino acids. Looked up from germline, CDR1 is SEHNR and CDR2 is FQNEAQ (reference sequence). The V segment lost 5 bases and the J segment 7 bases; nucleotides outside the gene matches: 6. The CDR3 bases are TGTGCCAGCAGCCAGGGACAGGGGGGTCTTGAAGCTTTCTTT. It encodes CASSQGQGGLEAFF.

This clonotype was counted many times. The chain couples TRBV5-4 to TRBJ2-1, with D uncertain. The V gene's germline CDR1 is SGHNT and CDR2 YYREEE (reference sequence). Trimming took off 3 bases at V and 6 bases at J, with 10 bases between the two ends. This CDR3 has 13 amino acids. The CDR3 DNA follows: TGTGCCAGCAGCTCCGGCAGTCTCAATGAGCAGTTCTTC. Translation: CASSSGSLNEQFF.

The gene calls are TRBV5-1 and TRBJ2-3, with a tentative D call TRBD2 (6 bases). V was pared by 5 bases and J by 2 bases, with 18 bases between. This CDR3 has 16 residues. The germline CDR1 and CDR2 sequences are SGHRS and YFSETQ. CDR3 bases: TGCGCCAGCAGTTGGGAGGTCGGCGGGATCACAGATACGCAGTATTTT. It specifies CASSWEVGGITDTQYF.

Only a few counts were recorded for this clonotype. The chain uses TRBV5-6 and TRBJ2-1, with 7 bases aligning to TRBD2. Germline loops: CDR1 SGHDT, CDR2 YYEEEE. V lost 1 base and J lost 7; bases outside the gene matches: 8. The length of the CDR3 is 15 residues. CDR3 bases: TGTGCCAGCAGCTTGTGGGGGGGAGGAGAAAATGAGCAGTTCTTC. It specifies CASSLWGGGENEQFF.

This clonotype was recorded many times. The rearrangement uses TRBV4-3 and TRBJ2-7, with 12 bases that match TRBD2. Trimming removed 4 bases from V and 6 bases from J; junction bases left unmatched: 1. CDR1 LGHNA and CDR2 YSLEER come from the germline V gene. The CDR3 has 13 amino acids. The CDR3 coding sequence is TGCGCCAGCAGCCCTAGCGGGGGGGCCGAGCAGTACTTC. Its protein product is CASSPSGGAEQYF.

The table lists this clonotype with many counts. The V and J genes are TRBV9 and TRBJ1-5; D gene unclear. There are 13 residues in the CDR3. V was trimmed by 2 bases and J by 7 bases, leaving 10 bases between them. The germline V gene has CDR1 SGDLS and CDR2 YYNGEE. In nucleotides, the CDR3 is TGTGCCAGCAGCGTGGGGTGGGGACAGCCCCAGCATTTT. Translation: CASSVGWGQPQHF.

The chain carries TRBV19 and TRBJ2-3, with 9 bases that match TRBD1. Germline values: CDR1 LNHDA, CDR2 SQIVND (reference sequence). The CDR3 is made up of 15 amino acids. Unmatched junction bases numbered 3, after V lost 3 bases and J lost 2 bases. CDR3 protein: CASSIGDRVTDTQYF. DNA for the CDR3: TGTGCCAGTAGTATTGGGGACAGGGTCACAGATACGCAGTATTTT.

The genes are TRBV4-1 and TRBJ2-7; the D is unclear. Germline values: CDR1 MGHRA, CDR2 YSYEKL. Trimming left V 1 base short and J 4 bases short, with 11 bases between. The CDR3 has 14 residues. CDR3 in amino acids: CASSQVLVWYEQYF. Here the CDR3 DNA reads TGCGCCAGCAGCCAAGTTCTGGTTTGGTACGAGCAGTACTTC.

The chain carries TRBV25-1 and TRBJ1-1, with no clear D. The length of the CDR3 is 14 residues. Germline CDR1 MGHDK, CDR2 SYGVNS. V lost 4 bases to trimming and J lost 1 base, with 10 bases between them. This CDR3 reads CASSVGRGNTEAFF. CDR3 nucleotides: TGTGCCAGCAGTGTCGGACGGGGGAACACTGAAGCTTTCTTT. The full variable domain, in which reference TRBV25-1 and TRBJ1-1 provide the parts outside the CDR3, is EADIYQTPRYLVIGTGKKITLECSQTMGHDKMYWYQQDPGMELHLIHYSYGVNSTEKGDLSSESTVSRIRTEHFPLTLESARPSHTSQYLCASSVGRGNTEAFFGQGTRLTVV.

On this clonotype itself: In this CDR3 the conserved last residue, phenylalanine or tryptophan, is missing, so a read error is likely. The chain has TRBV25-1 and TRBJ2-5; D perhaps matches TRBD1 (5 bases). V shed 2 bases and J shed 4 bases, with 11 bases lying between them. In germline, CDR1 is MGHDK, CDR2 SYGVNS. The CDR3 has 14 amino acids. This chain's CDR3 is CASSEGAQGETQYL. CDR3 nucleotide sequence: TGTGCCAGCAGTGAAGGTGCTCAGGGAGAGACCCAGTACCTC.

This clonotype was recorded many times. The V and J genes are TRBV5-6 and TRBJ2-3, with D hard to call. CDR1 is SGHDT and CDR2 is YYEEEE in the germline V gene. The CDR3 consists of 12 residues. V gave up 7 bases and J gave up 2 bases, with 8 bases separating them. This CDR3 is CASSHLTDTQYF. DNA of the CDR3: TGTGCCAGCTCCCACCTCACAGATACGCAGTATTTT.

The chain carries TRBV7-9 and TRBJ1-4; D is possibly TRBD1 (5 bases). V was pared by 6 bases and J by 4 bases, with 15 bases between. The CDR3 is 15 amino acids. Germline loops: CDR1 SEHNR, CDR2 FQNEAQ (reference sequence). CDR3: CASRLRGTFNEKLFF. For the CDR3, the DNA is TGTGCCAGCAGGCTCCGCGGGACGTTTAATGAAAAACTGTTTTTT.

This chain links TRBV7-2 with TRBJ1-2, with D tentatively TRBD1 (6 bases). Germline V gene lookup returns CDR1 SGHTA and CDR2 FQGNSA. CDR3 size: 14 residues. The V end was cut by 1 base, the J end by 8 bases, with 14 bases between. The CDR3 DNA follows: TGTGCCAGCAGCTTAGACAGGGCCAACGGGGGCTACACCTTC. This codes for CASSLDRANGGYTF.

This clonotype was observed at least ten times. The chain is built from TRBV4-3 and TRBJ1-5; D not certain. From germline, CDR1 is LGHNA and CDR2 YSLEER. V gave up 0 bases and J gave up 6 bases, with 18 bases separating them. This CDR3 is built from 17 residues. CDR3 in amino acids: CASSQDVGSQTGQPQHF. CDR3 bases: TGCGCCAGCAGCCAAGATGTCGGCAGTCAAACCGGTCAGCCCCAGCATTTT.

To note about this clonotype: This may arise from a read error, as a much more abundant clone is one base away. The chain combines TRBV10-3 with TRBJ1-5; D may be TRBD1 (6 bases). In germline, CDR1 is ENHRY, CDR2 SYGVKD. The CDR3 totals 15 residues. V was trimmed by 10 bases and J by 6 bases, leaving 22 bases between them. The CDR3 region is CANSPGADSGQPQHF. CDR3 coding DNA: TGTGCCAACAGCCCGGGGGCGGATTCGGGTCAGCCCCAGCATTTT.

This clonotype has more than one count but fewer than ten. This rearrangement joins TRBV10-3 to TRBJ1-5; 8 bases are a match to TRBD1. V was pared by 4 bases and J by 7 bases, with 3 bases of the junction left unmatched. Germline lookup yields CDR1 ENHRY and CDR2 SYGVKD. There are 13 residues in the CDR3. The chain's CDR3 is CAISAGGQQPQHF. The CDR3 DNA is TGTGCCATCAGTGCAGGGGGCCAACAGCCCCAGCATTTT.

This clonotype has only one observation. V and J are TRBV11-2 and TRBJ2-7, with D possibly being TRBD2 (6 bases). Trimming left V 1 base short and J 1 base short, with 14 bases between. Per germline, CDR1 SGHAT and CDR2 FQNNGV. The CDR3 has 16 residues. CDR3 in amino acids: CASSLGGTSTSYEQYF. DNA for the CDR3: TGTGCCAGCAGCTTAGGGGGTACTAGCACATCCTACGAGCAGTACTTC.